Detailed here is one TCR beta chain. The data belong to a study of control samples from healthy donors and cancer patients. Sequencing was performed with immunoSEQ multiplex PCR; in TCRdb, only in-frame clones are kept and a portion is missing. The sample records around 230,000 clones, about 93% being singletons. V shed 0 bases and J 5 bases; nucleotides not matched to a gene: 5. CDR1 is SGHDT and CDR2 is YYEEEE in the germline V gene. This CDR3 is built from 14 residues. What was sequenced was blood. The origin of this receptor is a man between 45 and 60 years old in good health. The chain is built from TRBV5-6 and TRBJ2-7, with TRBD1 matching 7 bases. CDR3 in amino acids: CASSLVTGLHEQYF. The CDR3, as DNA: TGTGCCAGCAGCTTGGTGACAGGGTTACACGAGCAGTACTTC.